These T cell receptor beta chains were read from a single sample in a study of blood T cells in healthy people across ages. TCRdb called the 5' RACE reads again in MiXCR, with one record for every CDR3 protein. Here the sample spans some 1.6 million distinct CDR3 sequences, about 35% being singletons. Sample: blood. The origin of the receptors is a woman under 40 in good health. The CDR3 runs from the conserved cysteine through the conserved F or W. Fields, in order: V gene, D gene, CDR3 length, J gene, clone size, CDR3 protein, CDR3 DNA. D genes are given only for firm matches. Not all rows give a size; the values are once, few, many and, for expanded clones, a class.

v_gene: TRBV2; d_gene: TRBD2; len: 14; j_gene: TRBJ2-1; abundance: few; CDR3aa: CASTGTSGVREQFF; CDR3nt: TGTGCCAGCACCGGGACTAGCGGGGTAAGGGAGCAGTTCTTC
v_gene: TRBV7-9; d_gene: TRBD1; len: 14; j_gene: TRBJ1-2; abundance: -; CDR3aa: CASSLDRGKYGYTF; CDR3nt: TGTGCCAGCAGCTTAGACAGGGGAAAATATGGCTACACCTTC
v_gene: TRBV20-1; d_gene: -; len: 15; j_gene: TRBJ2-3; abundance: few; CDR3aa: CSSQWGKSSTDTQYF; CDR3nt: TGCAGTTCTCAATGGGGGAAATCTAGCACAGATACGCAGTATTTT
v_gene: TRBV2; d_gene: -; len: 14; j_gene: TRBJ2-1; abundance: -; CDR3aa: CASSAYPTRDEQFF; CDR3nt: TGTGCCAGCAGTGCCTACCCCACGAGGGATGAGCAGTTCTTC
v_gene: TRBV7-9; d_gene: -; len: 12; j_gene: TRBJ2-1; abundance: few; CDR3aa: CASTTTGAEEFF; CDR3nt: TGTGCCAGCACCACGACGGGGGCCGAGGAGTTCTTC
v_gene: TRBV20-1; d_gene: TRBD1; len: 15; j_gene: TRBJ1-6; abundance: -; CDR3aa: CSAPWPGGVNSPLHF; CDR3nt: TGCAGTGCACCTTGGCCAGGGGGCGTGAATTCACCCCTCCACTTT
v_gene: TRBV5-1; d_gene: -; len: 16; j_gene: TRBJ1-6; abundance: -; CDR3aa: CASSLEPTGNNSPLHF; CDR3nt: TGCGCCAGCAGCTTGGAACCTACAGGGAATAATTCACCCCTCCACTTT
v_gene: TRBV6-5; d_gene: -; len: 13; j_gene: TRBJ2-3; abundance: -; CDR3aa: CASSSRAGDTQYF; CDR3nt: TGTGCCAGCAGTAGTCGCGCGGGGGATACGCAGTATTTT
v_gene: TRBV12-3/TRBV12-4; d_gene: -; len: 12; j_gene: TRBJ2-7; abundance: many; CDR3aa: CASSRYKDEQYF; CDR3nt: TGTGCCAGCAGCCGTTATAAGGACGAGCAGTACTTC
v_gene: TRBV5-4; d_gene: TRBD2; len: 19; j_gene: TRBJ2-3; abundance: few; CDR3aa: CASSSITSGRAPGTDTQYF; CDR3nt: TGTGCCAGCAGCTCGATTACTAGCGGGAGGGCCCCAGGCACAGATACGCAGTATTTT
v_gene: TRBV7-9; d_gene: TRBD1; len: 16; j_gene: TRBJ1-2; abundance: few; CDR3aa: CASSPGTGASNYGYTF; CDR3nt: TGTGCCAGCAGCCCAGGGACAGGGGCCTCAAACTATGGCTACACCTTC
v_gene: TRBV6-1; d_gene: TRBD1; len: 17; j_gene: TRBJ2-6; abundance: -; CDR3aa: CASSGGQAPSGANVLTF; CDR3nt: TGTGCCAGCAGTGGAGGACAGGCCCCCTCTGGGGCCAACGTCCTGACTTTC
v_gene: TRBV19; d_gene: -; len: 14; j_gene: TRBJ2-3; abundance: -; CDR3aa: CASSTGRLSDTQYF; CDR3nt: TGTGCCAGCTCCACGGGCAGACTGAGTGATACGCAGTATTTT
v_gene: TRBV27; d_gene: TRBD2; len: 18; j_gene: TRBJ2-5; abundance: -; CDR3aa: CASSFSGVAGASSREQYF; CDR3nt: TGTGCCAGCAGTTTTAGCGGAGTAGCGGGAGCCTCCTCGCGGGAGCAGTACTTC
v_gene: TRBV7-3; d_gene: -; len: 12; j_gene: TRBJ2-5; abundance: -; CDR3aa: CASSFVAGEQYF; CDR3nt: TGTGCCAGCAGCTTCGTAGCCGGTGAGCAGTACTTC
v_gene: TRBV5-1; d_gene: -; len: 16; j_gene: TRBJ1-4; abundance: -; CDR3aa: CASSLGDPSTNEKLFF; CDR3nt: TGCGCCAGCAGCTTGGGGGACCCCTCAACTAATGAAAAACTGTTTTTT
v_gene: TRBV12-5; d_gene: TRBD1; len: 16; j_gene: TRBJ2-3; abundance: -; CDR3aa: CASGHGTGGLTDTQYF; CDR3nt: TGTGCTAGTGGCCACGGGACAGGGGGCCTAACAGATACGCAGTATTTT
v_gene: TRBV20-1; d_gene: -; len: 13; j_gene: TRBJ1-4; abundance: -; CDR3aa: CSATRGLNEKLFF; CDR3nt: TGCAGTGCCACGAGGGGCCTTAATGAAAAACTGTTTTTT
v_gene: TRBV5-1; d_gene: TRBD1; len: 13; j_gene: TRBJ2-1; abundance: few; CDR3aa: CASSLSPGQGMFF; CDR3nt: TGCGCCAGCAGCTTGTCACCGGGACAGGGAATGTTCTTC
v_gene: TRBV6-5; d_gene: -; len: 15; j_gene: TRBJ1-4; abundance: -; CDR3aa: CASSYGGGSNEKLFF; CDR3nt: TGTGCCAGCAGTTACGGTGGGGGTTCTAATGAAAAACTGTTTTTT
v_gene: TRBV20-1; d_gene: -; len: 15; j_gene: TRBJ2-7; abundance: -; CDR3aa: CSARASTLNPYEQYF; CDR3nt: TGCAGTGCTAGAGCTAGCACCTTAAACCCCTACGAGCAGTACTTC
v_gene: TRBV20-1; d_gene: -; len: 15; j_gene: TRBJ2-1; abundance: -; CDR3aa: CSARGNRRASDEQFF; CDR3nt: TGCAGTGCTAGAGGTAACCGTCGGGCTAGCGATGAGCAGTTCTTC
v_gene: TRBV9; d_gene: -; len: 17; j_gene: TRBJ1-3; abundance: -; CDR3aa: CASSVGKGVPSGNTIYF; CDR3nt: TGTGCCAGCAGCGTAGGAAAGGGCGTCCCCTCTGGAAACACCATATATTTT
v_gene: TRBV20-1; d_gene: TRBD2; len: 9; j_gene: TRBJ2-1; abundance: many; CDR3aa: CSAREEQFF; CDR3nt: TGCAGTGCGCGGGAGGAGCAGTTCTTC
v_gene: TRBV9; d_gene: -; len: 16; j_gene: TRBJ2-1; abundance: -; CDR3aa: CASSVDAGIPYNEQFF; CDR3nt: TGTGCCAGCAGCGTAGATGCAGGGATCCCCTACAATGAGCAGTTCTTC
v_gene: TRBV7-8; d_gene: TRBD1; len: 14; j_gene: TRBJ1-2; abundance: -; CDR3aa: CASSLGGTAMGYTF; CDR3nt: TGTGCCAGCAGCTTAGGGGGGACAGCGATGGGCTACACCTTC
v_gene: TRBV9; d_gene: -; len: 12; j_gene: TRBJ1-1; abundance: -; CDR3aa: CASSVLGAEAFF; CDR3nt: TGTGCCAGCAGCGTATTGGGGGCTGAAGCTTTCTTT
v_gene: TRBV7-9; d_gene: TRBD2; len: 19; j_gene: TRBJ2-1; abundance: few; CDR3aa: CASSSSNGLAGGSYNEQFF; CDR3nt: TGTGCCAGCAGCTCCTCCAACGGACTAGCGGGAGGCTCCTACAATGAGCAGTTCTTC
v_gene: TRBV5-1; d_gene: -; len: 15; j_gene: TRBJ1-5; abundance: few; CDR3aa: CASSLPGHCNQPQHF; CDR3nt: TGCGCCAGCAGTTTACCGGGACACTGCAATCAGCCCCAGCATTTT
v_gene: TRBV7-2; d_gene: -; len: 13; j_gene: TRBJ2-1; abundance: -; CDR3aa: CASSSEVSNEPFF; CDR3nt: TGTGCCAGCAGCTCTGAGGTCTCCAATGAGCCGTTCTTC
v_gene: TRBV15; d_gene: TRBD1; len: 17; j_gene: TRBJ2-3; abundance: once; CDR3aa: CATSRAGTGATTDTQYF; CDR3nt: TGTGCCACCAGCAGAGCCGGGACAGGGGCGACCACAGATACGCAGTATTTT
v_gene: TRBV3-1; d_gene: -; len: 16; j_gene: TRBJ2-1; abundance: -; CDR3aa: CASSQGFQTRDNEQFF; CDR3nt: TGTGCCAGCAGCCAGGGTTTCCAGACGCGAGACAATGAGCAGTTCTTC
v_gene: TRBV2; d_gene: -; len: 15; j_gene: TRBJ1-5; abundance: few; CDR3aa: CASSGARGGNQPQHF; CDR3nt: TGTGCCAGCAGTGGAGCCAGGGGTGGCAATCAGCCCCAGCATTTT
v_gene: TRBV6-5; d_gene: -; len: 14; j_gene: TRBJ1-2; abundance: few; CDR3aa: CASSYSTGLDGYTF; CDR3nt: TGTGCCAGCAGTTACTCAACGGGTCTCGATGGCTACACCTTC
v_gene: TRBV6-5; d_gene: -; len: 16; j_gene: TRBJ2-5; abundance: few; CDR3aa: CASSYYADTGTETQYF; CDR3nt: TGTGCCAGCAGTTACTACGCGGACACGGGCACGGAGACCCAGTACTTC
v_gene: TRBV20-1; d_gene: -; len: 14; j_gene: TRBJ2-7; abundance: -; CDR3aa: CSARVVAEDYEQYF; CDR3nt: TGCAGTGCTAGAGTCGTGGCGGAGGACTACGAGCAGTACTTC
v_gene: TRBV28; d_gene: TRBD2; len: 17; j_gene: TRBJ2-1; abundance: few; CDR3aa: CASSSWTSGARGDEQFF; CDR3nt: TGTGCCAGCAGTTCGTGGACTAGCGGCGCACGGGGGGATGAGCAGTTCTTC
v_gene: TRBV29-1; d_gene: -; len: 11; j_gene: TRBJ1-1; abundance: many; CDR3aa: CSVGRGTEAFF; CDR3nt: TGCAGCGTTGGTCGGGGGACTGAAGCTTTCTTT
v_gene: TRBV7-2; d_gene: -; len: 12; j_gene: TRBJ2-1; abundance: -; CDR3aa: CASSLVGLYQFF; CDR3nt: TGTGCCAGCAGCTTAGTAGGCCTTTACCAGTTCTTC
v_gene: TRBV5-1; d_gene: -; len: 15; j_gene: TRBJ2-1; abundance: few; CDR3aa: CASSLVESSYNEQFF; CDR3nt: TGCGCCAGCAGCTTGGTGGAGAGCTCCTACAATGAGCAGTTCTTC
v_gene: TRBV25-1; d_gene: -; len: 11; j_gene: TRBJ2-7; abundance: few; CDR3aa: CTVRSSYEQYF; CDR3nt: TGTACCGTCAGGAGCTCCTACGAGCAGTACTTC
v_gene: TRBV20-1; d_gene: TRBD2; len: 14; j_gene: TRBJ2-3; abundance: few; CDR3aa: CSATSGLGSDTQYF; CDR3nt: TGCAGTGCTACTTCGGGACTAGGCTCAGATACGCAGTATTTT
v_gene: TRBV7-2; d_gene: -; len: 13; j_gene: TRBJ2-1; abundance: -; CDR3aa: CASSLARYYEQFF; CDR3nt: TGTGCCAGCAGCTTAGCCCGGTATTATGAGCAGTTCTTC
v_gene: TRBV28; d_gene: -; len: 16; j_gene: TRBJ2-3; abundance: -; CDR3aa: CASSLVGLRSTDTQYF; CDR3nt: TGTGCCAGCAGCCTAGTTGGACTACGTAGCACAGATACGCAGTATTTT
v_gene: TRBV20-1; d_gene: TRBD1; len: 16; j_gene: TRBJ1-3; abundance: -; CDR3aa: CSARDPVTGFGNTIYF; CDR3nt: TGCAGTGCTAGAGATCCTGTGACAGGGTTCGGAAACACCATATATTTT
v_gene: TRBV5-5; d_gene: -; len: 16; j_gene: TRBJ1-1; abundance: -; CDR3aa: CASSLEGGSRNTEAFF; CDR3nt: TGTGCCAGCAGCTTGGAGGGCGGTTCTAGGAACACTGAAGCTTTCTTT
v_gene: TRBV7-8; d_gene: -; len: 15; j_gene: TRBJ2-1; abundance: many; CDR3aa: CASSPQGGPYNEQFF; CDR3nt: TGTGCCAGCAGCCCCCAAGGCGGGCCATACAATGAGCAGTTCTTC
v_gene: TRBV29-1; d_gene: TRBD2; len: 14; j_gene: TRBJ2-7; abundance: -; CDR3aa: CSVERGRAYNEQYF; CDR3nt: TGCAGCGTTGAACGCGGGAGGGCCTACAATGAGCAGTACTTC
v_gene: TRBV29-1; d_gene: -; len: 13; j_gene: TRBJ2-6; abundance: many; CDR3aa: CSVVQSGANVLTF; CDR3nt: TGCAGCGTTGTCCAGTCTGGGGCCAACGTCCTGACTTTC
v_gene: TRBV5-1; d_gene: TRBD1; len: 15; j_gene: TRBJ2-1; abundance: -; CDR3aa: CASSRGQAFYNEQFF; CDR3nt: TGCGCCAGCAGCAGAGGACAGGCGTTTTACAATGAGCAGTTCTTC
v_gene: TRBV9; d_gene: -; len: 14; j_gene: TRBJ2-5; abundance: few; CDR3aa: CASSVAPSAETQYF; CDR3nt: TGTGCCAGCAGCGTAGCCCCTAGCGCAGAGACCCAGTACTTC
v_gene: TRBV6-1; d_gene: -; len: 19; j_gene: TRBJ2-6; abundance: -; CDR3aa: CASSESGGKDKSGANVLTF; CDR3nt: TGTGCCAGCAGTGAGTCTGGGGGCAAGGATAAATCTGGGGCCAACGTCCTGACTTTC
v_gene: TRBV5-1; d_gene: -; len: 16; j_gene: TRBJ2-5; abundance: -; CDR3aa: CASSQFGRGGQEIQYF; CDR3nt: TGCGCCAGCAGCCAATTCGGCAGGGGTGGTCAAGAGATCCAGTACTTC